One TCR beta chain is described in this entry. This record comes from a study of T-cell reconstitution after alpha-beta-depleted transplantation in children. Unique molecular identifiers were incorporated when the TCRbeta library was constructed. TCRdb passed the PCR reads through MiXCR, listing each CDR3 protein once. The table has 45,000 to 60,000 distinct CDR3 sequences, 40% to 65% seen once. The sequenced sample was peripheral blood, obtained before TCRalphabeta/CD19-depleted stem cell transplant. The origin of this receptor is a boy under three years old with SCID, due to receive a stem cell transplant.

In nucleotides, the CDR3 is TGTGCCAGCAGCTTCGACGAAGACTCCTACGAGCAGTACTTC. Translating it yields CASSFDEDSYEQYF. The V call is TRBV7-2, the J call TRBJ2-7, with no clear D. The CDR3 is made up of 14 amino acids. Germline CDR1 is SGHTA and CDR2 is FQGNSA. Trimming pared 3 bases from V and 0 bases from J, leaving 9 bases between. The full variable domain, in which reference TRBV7-2 and TRBJ2-7 provide the parts outside the CDR3, is GAGVSQSPSNKVTEKGKDVELRCDPISGHTALYWYRQSLGQGLEFLIYFQGNSAPDKSGLPSDRFSAERTGGSVSTLTIQRTQQEDSAVYLCASSFDEDSYEQYFGPGTRLTVT.